These 4 T cell receptor beta chains were sequenced from one sample in a study of regulatory T cells in long-lasting Graves disease. The TCR beta library used iRepertoire HTBI primers with Arm-PCR amplification of CDR3. TCRdb passed the multiplex PCR reads through MiXCR, listing each CDR3 protein once. The sample yields about 470,000 distinct CDR3 sequences, roughly 20% seen once. The time point was: persistent/refractory GD, antithyroid drugs over 5 years with positive TRAb. Extracted PBMC RNA gave rise to the TCR library. The sequences come from peripheral blood mononuclear cells (PBMCs), collected when the disease was refractory, from a patient treated with antithyroid drugs. The receptors were gathered from a female donor with Graves disease.

The chain recombines TRBV7-9 with TRBJ2-5; 8 nucleotides agree with TRBD1. J was trimmed by 4 bases and V by 4 bases; bases with no gene match: 17. The germline V gene has CDR1 SEHNR and CDR2 FQNEAQ (reference sequence). The CDR3 is made up of 18 amino acids. CDR3 nucleotide sequence: TGTGCCAGCAGCTCAAGTAGGGACGGACAGGGAAAGTTAGAGACCCAGTACTTC. This codes for CASSSSRDGQGKLETQYF.

This clonotype has only a few counts. The chain is built from TRBV20-1 and TRBJ2-7; possibly TRBD1 for D (5 bases). Trimming shortened V by 3 bases and J by 0 bases, and 9 bases separated the two germline ends. The CDR3 has 13 residues. The germline CDR1 and CDR2 sequences are DFQATT and SNEGSKA (reference sequence). The CDR3 sequence is CSASRQSSYEQYF. DNA for the CDR3: TGCAGTGCTAGTAGACAGAGCTCCTACGAGCAGTACTTC.

V is TRBV10-2 and J is TRBJ1-2; a possible D gene is TRBD1 (5 bases). The ends were cut back, 10 bases at V and 4 bases at J, with 13 bases in the middle. The length of the CDR3 is 12 residues. The V gene's germline CDR1 is WSHSY and CDR2 SAAADI. The CDR3 DNA reads TGCGCCACCGACGGGCAGGGCTATGGCTACACCTTC. Translation: CATDGQGYGYTF.

This clonotype was observed many times. The chain recombines TRBV11-2 with TRBJ1-1, with D hard to call. V was clipped by 1 base and J by 4 bases, with 13 bases between them. The CDR3 is 15 amino acids. Germline V gene sequence: CDR1 SGHAT, CDR2 FQNNGV. The CDR3 nucleotides read TGTGCCAGCAGCTTAGGATGGGGAATGATCACTGAAGCTTTCTTT. The encoded protein is CASSLGWGMITEAFF.